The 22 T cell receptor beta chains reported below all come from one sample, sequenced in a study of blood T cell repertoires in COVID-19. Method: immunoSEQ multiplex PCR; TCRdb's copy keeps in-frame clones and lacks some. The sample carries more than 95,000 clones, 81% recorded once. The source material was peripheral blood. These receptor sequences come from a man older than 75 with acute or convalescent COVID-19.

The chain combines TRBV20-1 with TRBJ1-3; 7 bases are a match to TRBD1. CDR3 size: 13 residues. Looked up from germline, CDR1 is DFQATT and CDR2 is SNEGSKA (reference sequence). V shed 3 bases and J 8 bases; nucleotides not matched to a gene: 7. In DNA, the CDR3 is TGCAGTGCTAGTTTAACAGGGGAGGACACCATATATTTT. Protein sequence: CSASLTGEDTIYF.

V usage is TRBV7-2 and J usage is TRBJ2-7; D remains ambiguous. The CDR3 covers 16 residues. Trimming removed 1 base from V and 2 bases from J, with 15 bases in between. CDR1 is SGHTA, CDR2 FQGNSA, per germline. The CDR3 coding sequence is TGTGCCAGCAGCTTAGGAGCGCCGTCCCTTACCTACGAGCAGTACTTC. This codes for CASSLGAPSLTYEQYF. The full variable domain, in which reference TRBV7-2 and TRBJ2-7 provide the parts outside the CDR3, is GAGVSQSPSNKVTEKGKDVELRCDPISGHTALYWYRQSLGQGLEFLIYFQGNSAPDKSGLPSDRFSAERTGGSVSTLTIQRTQQEDSAVYLCASSLGAPSLTYEQYFGPGTRLTVT.

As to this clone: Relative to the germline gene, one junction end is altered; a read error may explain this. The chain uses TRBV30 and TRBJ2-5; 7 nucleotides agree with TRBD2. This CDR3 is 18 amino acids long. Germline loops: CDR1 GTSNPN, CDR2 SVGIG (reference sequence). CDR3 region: CAWCVEGGRGGAWETQYF. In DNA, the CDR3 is TGTGCCTGGTGTGTTGAGGGAGGGCGAGGCGGGGCCTGGGAGACCCAGTACTTC.

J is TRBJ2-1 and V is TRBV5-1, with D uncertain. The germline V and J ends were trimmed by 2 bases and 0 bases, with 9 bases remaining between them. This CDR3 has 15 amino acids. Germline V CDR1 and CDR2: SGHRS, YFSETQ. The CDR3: CASSFSESSYNEQFF. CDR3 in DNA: TGCGCCAGCAGCTTTTCGGAGAGCTCCTACAATGAGCAGTTCTTC.

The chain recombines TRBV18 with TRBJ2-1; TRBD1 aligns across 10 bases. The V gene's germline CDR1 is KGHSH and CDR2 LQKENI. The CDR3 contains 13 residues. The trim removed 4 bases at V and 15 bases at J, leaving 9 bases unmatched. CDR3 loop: CASSLSGQGPPFF. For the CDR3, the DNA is TGTGCCAGCTCACTATCGGGACAGGGGCCGCCGTTCTTC.

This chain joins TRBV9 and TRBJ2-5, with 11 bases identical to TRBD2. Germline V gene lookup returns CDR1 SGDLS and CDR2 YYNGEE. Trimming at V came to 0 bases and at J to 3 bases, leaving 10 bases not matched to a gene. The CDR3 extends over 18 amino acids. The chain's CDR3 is CASSVAPLAGGLKETQYF. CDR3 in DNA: TGTGCCAGCAGCGTAGCACCGCTAGCGGGAGGACTAAAAGAGACCCAGTACTTC.

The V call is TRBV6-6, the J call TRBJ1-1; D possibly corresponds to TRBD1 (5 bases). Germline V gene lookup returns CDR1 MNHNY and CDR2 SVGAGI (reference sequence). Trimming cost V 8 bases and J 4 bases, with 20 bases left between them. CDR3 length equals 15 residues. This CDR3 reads CASQAGTTGGTEAFF. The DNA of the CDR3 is TGTGCCAGCCAGGCAGGGACGACGGGAGGCACTGAAGCTTTCTTT.

The CDR3: CASSVEFDNEQFF. CDR3 sequence (DNA): TGTGCCAGCAGTGTGGAGTTCGACAATGAGCAGTTCTTC. The chain couples TRBV6-4 to TRBJ2-1; D is undetermined. Germline V gives CDR1 MRHNA, CDR2 SNTAGT. This CDR3 contains 13 residues. With 4 bases removed from V and 5 bases from J, the gap between germline ends came to 9 bases.

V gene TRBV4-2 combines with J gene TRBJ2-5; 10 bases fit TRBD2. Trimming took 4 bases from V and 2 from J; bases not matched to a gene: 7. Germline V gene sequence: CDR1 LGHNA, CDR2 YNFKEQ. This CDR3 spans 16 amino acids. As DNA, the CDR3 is TGTGCCAGCAGCCCTTGGACTAGCGGACGACAAGAGACCCAGTACTTC. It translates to CASSPWTSGRQETQYF.

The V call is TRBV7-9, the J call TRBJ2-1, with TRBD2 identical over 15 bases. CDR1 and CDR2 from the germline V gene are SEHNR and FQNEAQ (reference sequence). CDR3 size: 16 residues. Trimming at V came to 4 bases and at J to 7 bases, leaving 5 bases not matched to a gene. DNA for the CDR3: TGTGCCAGCAGCTCCTCTGGGACTAGCGGGAGGAATGAGCAGTTCTTC. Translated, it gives CASSSSGTSGRNEQFF.

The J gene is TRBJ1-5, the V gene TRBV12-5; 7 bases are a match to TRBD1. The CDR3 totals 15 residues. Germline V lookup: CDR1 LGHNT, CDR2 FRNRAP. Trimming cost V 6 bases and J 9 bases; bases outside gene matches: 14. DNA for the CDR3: TGTGCTAGTGGCCCCGCCGTGTCAGGGGGTCGGCCCCAGCATTTT. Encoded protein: CASGPAVSGGRPQHF.

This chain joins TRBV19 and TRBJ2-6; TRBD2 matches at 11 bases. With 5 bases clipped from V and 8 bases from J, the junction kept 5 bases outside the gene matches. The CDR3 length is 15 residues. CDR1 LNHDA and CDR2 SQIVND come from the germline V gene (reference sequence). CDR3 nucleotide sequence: TGTGCCAGTAGTCCTAGCGGGAGGAGTCCCAACGTCCTGACTTTC. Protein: CASSPSGRSPNVLTF.

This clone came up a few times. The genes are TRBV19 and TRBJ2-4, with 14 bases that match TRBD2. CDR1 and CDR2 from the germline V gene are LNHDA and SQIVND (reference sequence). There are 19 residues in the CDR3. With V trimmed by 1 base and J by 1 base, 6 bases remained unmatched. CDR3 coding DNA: TGTGCCAGTAGTATAGGAAGACTAGCGGGAGGGCCGGCCAAAAACATTCAGTACTTC. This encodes CASSIGRLAGGPAKNIQYF.

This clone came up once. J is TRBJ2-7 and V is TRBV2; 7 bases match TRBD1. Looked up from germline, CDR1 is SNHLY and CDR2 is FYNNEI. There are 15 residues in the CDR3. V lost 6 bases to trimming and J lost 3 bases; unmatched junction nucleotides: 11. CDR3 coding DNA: TGTGCCAGCAGATCCGACAGGGATCCAAGCTACGAGCAGTACTTC. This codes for CASRSDRDPSYEQYF.

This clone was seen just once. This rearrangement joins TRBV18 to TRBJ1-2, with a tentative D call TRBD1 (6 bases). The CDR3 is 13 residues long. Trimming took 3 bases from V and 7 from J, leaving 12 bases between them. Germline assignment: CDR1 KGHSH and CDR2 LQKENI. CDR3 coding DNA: TGTGCCAGCTCACCCGACAGGCTCAGTGGCTACACCTTC. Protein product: CASSPDRLSGYTF.

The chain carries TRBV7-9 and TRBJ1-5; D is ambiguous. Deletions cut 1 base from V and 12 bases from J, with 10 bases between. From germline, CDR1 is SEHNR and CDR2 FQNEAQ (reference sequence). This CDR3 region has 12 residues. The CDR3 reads CASSLGSELQHF. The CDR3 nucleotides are TGTGCCAGCAGCTTAGGCTCCGAACTCCAGCATTTT.

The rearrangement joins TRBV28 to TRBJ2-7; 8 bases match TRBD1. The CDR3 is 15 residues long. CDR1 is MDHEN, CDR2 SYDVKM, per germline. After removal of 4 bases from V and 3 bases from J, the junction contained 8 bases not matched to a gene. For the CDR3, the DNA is TGTGCCAGCAGTTCCCCGGGACAGGCGCACTACGAGCAGTACTTC. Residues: CASSSPGQAHYEQYF.

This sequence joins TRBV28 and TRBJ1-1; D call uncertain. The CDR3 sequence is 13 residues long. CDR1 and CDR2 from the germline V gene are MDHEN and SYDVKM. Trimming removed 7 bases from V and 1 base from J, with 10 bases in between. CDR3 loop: CASTSHPNTEAFF. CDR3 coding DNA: TGTGCCAGCACTAGCCACCCGAACACTGAAGCTTTCTTT.

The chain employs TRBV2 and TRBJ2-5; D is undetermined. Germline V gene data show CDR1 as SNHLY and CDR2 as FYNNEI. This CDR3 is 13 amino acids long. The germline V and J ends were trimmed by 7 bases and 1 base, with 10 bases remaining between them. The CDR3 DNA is TGTGCCAGCACTTCCCCCTTCCAAGAGACCCAGTACTTC. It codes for CASTSPFQETQYF.

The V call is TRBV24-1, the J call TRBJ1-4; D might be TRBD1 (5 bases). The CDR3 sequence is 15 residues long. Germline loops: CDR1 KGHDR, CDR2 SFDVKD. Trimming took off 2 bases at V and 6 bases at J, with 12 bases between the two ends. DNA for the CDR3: TGTGCCACCAGTGATTCCACGCCAGGGTATGAAAAACTGTTTTTT. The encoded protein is CATSDSTPGYEKLFF.

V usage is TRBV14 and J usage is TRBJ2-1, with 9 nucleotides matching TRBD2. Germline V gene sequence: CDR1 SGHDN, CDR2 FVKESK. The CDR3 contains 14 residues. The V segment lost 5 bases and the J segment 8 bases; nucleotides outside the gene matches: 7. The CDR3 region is CASSRGGRAYEQFF. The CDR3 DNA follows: TGTGCCAGCAGCAGAGGCGGGAGGGCCTATGAGCAGTTCTTC.

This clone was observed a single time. CDR3 residues: CAWSRTGMNEQFF. The CDR3 DNA sequence: TGTGCCTGGAGCCGGACAGGGATGAATGAGCAGTTCTTC. J is TRBJ2-1 and V is TRBV30; 8 nucleotides agree with TRBD1. After removal of 3 bases from V and 7 bases from J, the junction contained 5 bases not matched to a gene. Germline V gene sequence: CDR1 GTSNPN, CDR2 SVGIG (reference sequence). The CDR3 contains 13 residues.